This TCR beta chain is drawn from a study of glioma-infiltrating T cells. Germline V gene data show CDR1 as SQVTM and CDR2 as ANQGSEA. This CDR3 contains 12 residues. Comment on this clonotype: This may be a read error, as it is one base from a much larger clone.

Using RNA template, CDR3s of TCR alpha and beta were amplified with iRepertoire arm-PCR. One entry per CDR3 protein, called by TCRdb with MiXCR from the multiplex PCR reads. The table shows 90,000 to 110,000 distinct CDR3 sequences, with less than 30% occurring only once. The sequencing sample was made of glioma tissue, nonneoplastic brain tissue, or PBMCs (not recorded which). The chain employs TRBV29-1 and TRBJ2-5; D unresolved. The receptor's source is a human donor with low-grade glioma or glioblastoma, undergoing nonglioma brain surgery, or in good health (not recorded which). Here the CDR3 DNA reads TGCAGCGTTGATGGATCTCAAGAGACCAAGTACTTC. Its protein is CSVDGSQETKYF.